These 8 T cell receptor beta chains share one sample of origin, sequenced in a study of identical twins. TCRdb re-called the 5' RACE reads through MiXCR, storing one row per CDR3 protein. The sample includes 1,800,000 or so distinct CDR3 sequences, 32% of them seen just once. The sample comprised cord blood. These receptors were obtained from a newborn girl in good health.

The chain carries TRBV4-2 and TRBJ2-1; possible D gene TRBD2, 6 bases. This CDR3 contains 18 residues. Germline CDR1 and CDR2: LGHNA and YNFKEQ. The V gene lost 0 bases and the J gene lost 1 base, with 16 bases spanning the gap. The DNA for the CDR3 is TGTGCCAGCAGCCAAGATCCGAGGCCGGGAGAGTCCTACAATGAGCAGTTCTTC. This codes for CASSQDPRPGESYNEQFF.

The chain is built from TRBV6-5 and TRBJ2-2; a possible D gene is TRBD1 (6 bases). Between the trimmed V and J ends, which lost 6 bases and 4 bases, there was a span of 12 bases. The CDR3 is 14 amino acids. CDR1 and CDR2 (germline): MNHEY, SVGAGI. CDR3 sequence: CASSRRGTTGELFF. CDR3 in DNA: TGTGCCAGCAGCCGCAGGGGAACCACCGGGGAGCTGTTTTTT.

The chain joins TRBV4-1 to TRBJ1-1; no clear D gene. Germline loops: CDR1 MGHRA, CDR2 YSYEKL. The CDR3 totals 12 residues. V gave up 6 bases and J gave up 8 bases, with 13 bases separating them. DNA of the CDR3: TGCGCCAGCAGGCGGAGGGATTGGGAAGCTTTCTTT. Protein: CASRRRDWEAFF.

This clonotype has at least ten counts. The V and J genes are TRBV14 and TRBJ2-1; 9 bases align to TRBD2. From germline, CDR1 is SGHDN and CDR2 FVKESK. Trimming took 0 bases from V and 4 from J; bases not matched to a gene: 4. CDR3 length: 16 amino acids. CDR3 protein: CASSQELGLAYNEQFF. DNA for the CDR3: TGTGCCAGCAGCCAAGAACTCGGACTAGCGTACAATGAGCAGTTCTTC.

This clonotype was recorded a few times. The chain links TRBV29-1 to TRBJ1-1; D is possibly TRBD1 (6 bases). Trimming left V 4 bases short and J 1 base short, with 13 bases between. The CDR3 is 14 residues long. Looked up from germline, CDR1 is SQVTM and CDR2 is ANQGSEA. CDR3: CSVGGGHPNTEAFF. CDR3 sequence (DNA): TGCAGCGTTGGTGGGGGACACCCGAACACTGAAGCTTTCTTT.

This sequence joins TRBV4-1 and TRBJ1-1; D gene unclear. Germline V CDR1 and CDR2: MGHRA, YSYEKL. The length of the CDR3 is 13 residues. The ends were cut back, 3 bases at V and 3 bases at J, with 8 bases in the middle. The CDR3 nucleotides read TGCGCCAGCAGCCAGAGGACTCACACTGAAGCTTTCTTT. This codes for CASSQRTHTEAFF.

The rearrangement joins TRBV2 to TRBJ1-5; 7 bases fit TRBD1. CDR1 and CDR2 (germline): SNHLY, FYNNEI. V lost 4 bases, J lost 6 bases, and 6 bases stayed unmatched. The CDR3 contains 14 residues. The CDR3 reads CASSGTGVIQPQHF. In nucleotides, the CDR3 is TGTGCCAGCAGTGGTACAGGGGTGATTCAGCCCCAGCATTTT.

This clonotype was found many times. The J gene is TRBJ2-5, the V gene TRBV4-2, with D possibly being TRBD2 (6 bases). The V and J ends lost 0 bases and 2 bases respectively, with 13 bases between them. This CDR3 spans 16 amino acids. Germline V gene sequence: CDR1 LGHNA, CDR2 YNFKEQ. The CDR3 DNA follows: TGTGCCAGCAGCCAAGATCTGGCGGGGATACAAGAGACCCAGTACTTC. It translates to CASSQDLAGIQETQYF.